These T cell receptor beta chains were read from a single sample in a study of control samples from healthy donors and cancer patients. Generated by immunoSEQ multiplex PCR, the TCRdb table keeps only in-frame clones and is missing some. The table has some 190,000 clones, about 91% seen once. The sequenced material came from blood. The receptors shown here come from a man aged 30 to 45 in good health. Both conserved end residues are part of each CDR3. D genes are given only for firm matches. Size tells how often a clone was seen (once, few, many) or the class of an expanded clone, and some rows leave it out.

d_call clone_size j_call v_call cdr3_aa cdr3_nt
NA NA TRBJ2-7 TRBV5-1 CASSLRQDSYEQYF TGCGCCAGCAGCTTGCGGCAAGATTCCTACGAGCAGTACTTC
NA NA TRBJ2-2 TRBV5-1 CASSLGQRGELFF TGCGCCAGCAGCTTGGGACAGAGGGGGGAGCTGTTTTTT
NA NA TRBJ2-7 TRBV7-3 CASSRQGAYEQYF TGTGCCAGCAGTCGCCAAGGGGCCTACGAGCAGTACTTC
NA once TRBJ2-1 TRBV19 CASSNGRYNEQFF TGTGCCAGTAGTAACGGACGTTACAATGAGCAGTTCTTC
TRBD1 NA TRBJ1-2 TRBV28 CASSGADRVYGYTF TGTGCCAGCAGTGGGGCAGACAGGGTCTATGGCTACACCTTC
TRBD2 NA TRBJ2-7 TRBV6-5 CASSSKGGDYEQYF TGTGCCAGCAGTTCTAAGGGAGGGGACTACGAGCAGTACTTC
TRBD1 NA TRBJ1-1 TRBV19 CASRTQGYTEAFF TGTGCCAGTAGGACACAGGGGTATACTGAAGCTTTCTTT
TRBD1 NA TRBJ2-7 TRBV5-6 CASSYLETGRYEQYF TGTGCCAGCAGCTACCTAGAGACAGGGCGCTACGAGCAGTACTTC
TRBD1 once TRBJ1-1 TRBV4-2 CASSQGDRVNLGAFF TGTGCCAGCAGCCAAGGGGACAGGGTCAATCTAGGAGCTTTCTTT
TRBD1 NA TRBJ2-7 TRBV5-4 CASSLGPGGAYEQYF TGTGCCAGCAGCTTGGGGCCAGGGGGCGCGTACGAGCAGTACTTC
TRBD1 NA TRBJ1-5 TRBV19 CASLKGTGGNQPQHF TGTGCCAGTCTGAAAGGGACAGGGGGAAATCAGCCCCAGCATTTT
NA few TRBJ2-7 TRBV7-9 CASSSLGYEQYF TGTGCCAGCAGCTCCCTGGGCTACGAGCAGTACTTC
NA NA TRBJ1-2 TRBV6-5 CASRLEGYTF TGTGCCAGCAGATTGGAAGGCTACACCTTC
NA NA TRBJ2-2 TRBV5-1 CASSLAGAMTGELFF TGCGCCAGCAGCTTGGCGGGGGCTATGACCGGGGAGCTGTTTTTT
TRBD1 NA TRBJ1-6 TRBV19 CASRDRSNSPLHF TGTGCCAGCCGGGACAGAAGTAATTCACCCCTCCACTTT
NA NA TRBJ2-7 TRBV13 CASSSRRSGVSYEQYF TGTGCCAGCAGCTCCAGAAGGTCGGGGGTATCCTACGAGCAGTACTTC
TRBD2 NA TRBJ2-3 TRBV2 CASSDPSGGPDTQYF TGTGCCAGCAGTGACCCTAGCGGGGGGCCAGATACGCAGTATTTT
NA NA TRBJ2-2 TRBV3-1/TRBV3-2 CASSRESSVNTGELFF TGTGCCAGCAGCCGGGAATCTAGCGTGAACACCGGGGAGCTGTTTTTT
NA once TRBJ1-3 TRBV3-1/TRBV3-2 CASSGSAGNTIYF TGTGCCAGCAGCGGAAGCGCTGGAAACACCATATATTTT
TRBD2 NA TRBJ2-3 TRBV19 CASSLAGFSTDTQYF TGTGCCAGTAGTTTAGCGGGGTTTAGCACAGATACGCAGTATTTT
TRBD1 NA TRBJ1-5 TRBV19 CATAGQGPLTAQHF TGTGCCACCGCGGGACAGGGTCCCCTGACAGCCCAGCATTTT
NA NA TRBJ2-3 TRBV27 CASSPWVDLMNTQYF TGTGCCAGCAGTCCCTGGGTAGACCTCATGAATACGCAGTATTTT
NA NA TRBJ1-5 TRBV6-5 CASSYARQGSNQPQHF TGTGCCAGCAGTTACGCCCGGCAGGGTAGCAATCAGCCCCAGCATTTT
TRBD1 NA TRBJ1-1 TRBV5-1 CASSGTVNTEAFF TGCGCCAGCAGCGGGACAGTCAACACTGAAGCTTTCTTT
NA NA TRBJ2-1 TRBV4-2 CASGSSNEQFF TGTGCCAGCGGTAGTAGCAATGAGCAGTTCTTC
TRBD2 NA TRBJ2-2 TRBV12-3/TRBV12-4 CASSGLETGELFF TGTGCCAGCAGTGGACTAGAAACCGGGGAGCTGTTTTTT
NA NA TRBJ2-2 TRBV6-6 CATMVASVINTGELFF TGTGCCACCATGGTCGCTAGCGTCATCAACACCGGGGAGCTGTTTTTT
NA NA TRBJ2-1 TRBV4-1 CASSQEGYRINEQFF TGCGCCAGCAGCCAAGAAGGTTATAGGATCAATGAGCAGTTCTTC
NA NA TRBJ2-3 TRBV19 CASSNSMIDTQYF TGTGCCAGTAGTAATTCGATGATCGATACGCAGTATTTT
TRBD1 NA TRBJ2-2 TRBV7-7 CASSAQGATTGELFF TGTGCCAGCAGCGCCCAGGGGGCAACCACCGGGGAGCTGTTTTTT
NA NA TRBJ2-1 TRBV5-1 CASSLIQGHNEQFF TGCGCCAGCAGCCTGATCCAGGGGCACAATGAGCAGTTCTTC
NA NA TRBJ2-7 TRBV10-3 CAISEDGYYEQYF TGTGCCATCAGTGAGGACGGATACTACGAGCAGTACTTC
NA NA TRBJ2-7 TRBV30 CAWRAPDSSFGEQYF TGTGCCTGGAGGGCACCTGACAGTTCCTTTGGCGAGCAGTACTTC
TRBD1 NA TRBJ1-1 TRBV12-3/TRBV12-4 CASSPIQGTEAFF TGTGCCAGCAGCCCAATACAGGGGACTGAAGCTTTCTTT
NA once TRBJ2-2 TRBV6-6 CASSKLAGELFF TGTGCCAGCAGTAAACTAGCCGGGGAGCTGTTTTTT
NA NA TRBJ2-7 TRBV19 CASSPTGREQYF TGTGCCAGTAGTCCAACAGGGCGCGAGCAGTACTTC
NA NA TRBJ2-3 TRBV5-5 CASGPLSTDTQYF TGTGCCAGCGGACCGCTTAGCACAGATACGCAGTATTTT
NA NA TRBJ2-1 TRBV10-3 CAISGSENNEQFF TGTGCCATCAGTGGATCGGAGAACAATGAGCAGTTCTTC
NA NA TRBJ1-3 TRBV2 CASRMTRSSGNTIYF TGTGCCAGCAGGATGACACGTTCCTCTGGAAACACCATATATTTT
NA NA TRBJ1-6 TRBV18 CASSSRQERSPLHF TGTGCCAGCTCATCGCGACAGGAAAGGTCACCCCTCCACTTT
NA NA TRBJ1-3 TRBV6-6 CASSYDGSSGNTIYF TGTGCCAGCAGTTACGACGGAAGCTCTGGAAACACCATATATTTT
NA NA TRBJ1-1 TRBV7-9 CASSPRTANTEAFF TGTGCCAGCAGCCCGCGGACAGCGAACACTGAAGCTTTCTTT
NA NA TRBJ1-4 TRBV19 CASSGRQYGNEKLFF TGTGCCAGTAGTGGCCGACAATATGGTAATGAAAAACTGTTTTTT
NA NA TRBJ2-1 TRBV30 CAWSIGGNEQFF TGTGCCTGGAGTATCGGGGGCAATGAGCAGTTCTTC
TRBD2 once TRBJ2-7 TRBV11-2 CARSSGGGGASYEQYF TGTGCCCGCAGCTCCGGGGGCGGGGGGGCATCCTACGAGCAGTACTTC
NA NA TRBJ2-7 TRBV4-1 CASSQDHSFPDGRYEQYF TGCGCCAGCAGCCAAGATCACTCCTTTCCGGACGGCCGCTACGAGCAGTACTTC
NA NA TRBJ2-3 TRBV18 CASSPQGQSTDTQYF TGTGCCAGCTCACCACAGGGACAAAGCACAGATACGCAGTATTTT
NA NA TRBJ2-3 TRBV7-6 CASSKFRAATDTQYF TGTGCCAGCAGCAAATTCAGGGCGGCGACAGATACGCAGTATTTT
TRBD1 NA TRBJ1-5 TRBV6-1 CASSGQGIGYSNQPQHF TGTGCCAGCAGTGGACAGGGGATCGGGTATAGCAATCAGCCCCAGCATTTT
NA NA TRBJ1-6 TRBV30 CAFKNLAGFNSPLHF TGTGCCTTCAAAAATTTGGCTGGGTTCAATTCACCCCTCCACTTT
NA NA TRBJ2-6 TRBV5-6 CASTSPRSGANVLTF TGTGCCAGCACTTCCCCCCGGTCTGGGGCCAACGTCCTGACTTTC
NA NA TRBJ1-1 TRBV24-1 CATSGLYRNTEAFF TGTGCCACCAGTGGATTGTATCGGAACACTGAAGCTTTCTTT
NA once TRBJ2-5 TRBV10-2 CASSESGAGVETQYF TGCGCCAGCAGTGAGTCGGGGGCAGGGGTGGAGACCCAGTACTTC
NA NA TRBJ1-5 TRBV7-2 CASSLREGSNQPQHF TGTGCCAGCAGCCTAAGGGAGGGGAGCAATCAGCCCCAGCATTTT
NA NA TRBJ1-1 TRBV6-1 CASSDREGGWTLNTEAFF TGTGCCAGCAGTGATCGCGAAGGGGGATGGACCCTGAACACTGAAGCTTTCTTT